Shown below are 29 T cell receptor beta chains from a single sample sequenced in a study of blood T cell repertoires in COVID-19. Method: immunoSEQ multiplex PCR; TCRdb's copy keeps in-frame clones and lacks some. Of over 450,000 clones detected, 85% to 90% appear once; the ten largest clones hold roughly 7.3%. Sequencing was performed on peripheral blood. These receptors were obtained from a woman between 45 and 65 years old with COVID-19, enrolled during active disease.

This chain links TRBV6-2 or TRBV6-3 with TRBJ2-2, with TRBD1 matching 11 bases. The CDR3 loop spans 15 amino acids. The ends lost 6 bases at V and 7 bases at J; junction bases unmatched: 7. The germline gives CDR1 MNHEY, CDR2 SVGEGT. CDR3 in amino acids: CASSTDRGLSGELFF. CDR3 DNA sequence: TGTGCCAGCAGCACGGACAGGGGGCTGAGCGGGGAGCTGTTTTTT.

This sequence joins TRBV12-3 or TRBV12-4 and TRBJ2-5, with a tentative D call TRBD2 (5 bases). The length of the CDR3 is 13 residues. V lost 6 bases and J 4 bases, leaving 12 bases between the germline ends. The CDR3, as DNA: TGTGCCAGCAGCGACTATTCGGGAGAGACCCAGTACTTC. Protein sequence: CASSDYSGETQYF.

V is TRBV2 and J is TRBJ1-2; D possibly corresponds to TRBD1 (5 bases). With 10 bases removed from V and 5 bases from J, the gap between germline ends came to 20 bases. Germline V lookup: CDR1 SNHLY, CDR2 FYNNEI. CDR3 size: 14 residues. CDR3 sequence: CATRRQSIPYGYTF. The CDR3 nucleotides are TGTGCCACCCGCAGACAGTCGATCCCTTATGGCTACACCTTC. Full variable domain (missing parts from reference TRBV2 and TRBJ1-2): EPEVTQTPSHQVTQMGQEVILRCVPISNHLYFYWYRQILGQKVEFLVSFYNNEISEKSEIFDDQFSVERPDGSNFTLKIRSTKLEDSAMYFCATRRQSIPYGYTFGSGTRLTVV.

The table lists this clone with a count of one. This chain connects TRBV5-1 to TRBJ2-2, with a possible D match to TRBD2 (7 bases). V lost 4 bases and J 7 bases, leaving 17 bases between the germline ends. This CDR3 comprises 15 residues. In germline, CDR1 is SGHRS, CDR2 YFSETQ. CDR3 loop: CASSRQAGAGGELFF. In DNA form, the CDR3 reads TGCGCCAGCAGCCGGCAGGCGGGGGCCGGCGGGGAGCTGTTTTTT.

V is TRBV7-9 and J is TRBJ2-7; TRBD1 agrees at 11 bases. The V segment lost 5 bases and the J segment 2 bases; nucleotides outside the gene matches: 11. Germline lookup yields CDR1 SEHNR and CDR2 FQNEAQ (reference sequence). The CDR3 consists of 17 residues. The CDR3 region is CASSPRSGGQGAYEQYF. As DNA, the CDR3 is TGTGCCAGCAGCCCACGTTCGGGGGGACAGGGGGCCTACGAGCAGTACTTC.

The chain has TRBV13 and TRBJ1-1; unclear D gene. Germline V gives CDR1 PRHDT, CDR2 FYEKMQ (reference sequence). This CDR3 contains 17 residues. The V gene lost 3 bases and the J gene lost 1 base, with 18 bases spanning the gap. DNA of the CDR3: TGTGCCAGCAGCTTTCCTTTTCCGGGCGGGAAGAACACTGAAGCTTTCTTT. This gives the protein CASSFPFPGGKNTEAFF.

This chain links TRBV2 with TRBJ2-7; 15 positions agree with TRBD2. The CDR3 length is 17 residues. Germline CDR1 SNHLY, CDR2 FYNNEI. V trimming: 5 bases; J trimming: 3 bases; junction bases outside the gene matches: 8. This CDR3 reads CASSSGTSGGLLYEQYF. CDR3 sequence (DNA): TGTGCCAGCAGTTCCGGGACTAGCGGGGGGCTCCTCTACGAGCAGTACTTC.

The chain employs TRBV18 and TRBJ1-2; 9 bases align to TRBD1. V shed 2 bases, J shed 1 base, and the junction held 11 bases outside the gene matches. Germline V CDR1 and CDR2: KGHSH, LQKENI. This CDR3 region has 18 residues. This chain's CDR3 is CASSPILLQGAFNYGYTF. CDR3 nucleotide sequence: TGTGCCAGCTCACCAATTTTGTTACAGGGGGCATTTAACTATGGCTACACCTTC.

In this sample, this clone turned up once. The chain links TRBV10-3 to TRBJ1-6; TRBD1 matches 12 bases. Germline-derived CDR1 and CDR2 are ENHRY and SYGVKD. V trimming: 0 bases; J trimming: 10 bases; junction bases outside the gene matches: 4. The CDR3 contains 16 residues. CDR3 DNA sequence: TGTGCCATCAGTGAGTCAGGGGACAGGGGGCGGTCACCCCTCCACTTT. It is translated as CAISESGDRGRSPLHF.

CDR3: CASSGQGDGYTF. CDR3 nucleotides: TGTGCCAGCAGCGGACAGGGTGATGGCTACACCTTC. V is TRBV7-9 and J is TRBJ1-2; 8 bases agree with TRBD1. Germline loops: CDR1 SEHNR, CDR2 FQNEAQ (reference sequence). V dropped 5 bases and J dropped 6; count of bases not matched to a gene: 2. This CDR3 comprises 12 residues.

This chain links TRBV7-9 with TRBJ1-2; D is possibly TRBD1 (6 bases). The CDR3 spans 17 residues. The germline V gene has CDR1 SEHNR and CDR2 FQNEAQ (reference sequence). V was clipped by 4 bases and J by 1 base, with 19 bases between them. The CDR3 region is CASSSRRGGGFNYGYTF. CDR3 coding DNA: TGTGCCAGCAGCTCCAGAAGGGGGGGCGGCTTTAACTATGGCTACACCTTC.

V gene TRBV6-5 combines with J gene TRBJ1-4; unclear D gene. This CDR3 has 14 residues. Trimming shortened V by 2 bases and J by 7 bases, and 11 bases separated the two germline ends. Germline-derived CDR1 and CDR2 are MNHEY and SVGAGI. The CDR3 DNA is TGTGCCAGCAGTTACATCAGAGGGAGTGAAAAACTGTTTTTT. As protein: CASSYIRGSEKLFF.

The V gene is TRBV6-2 or TRBV6-3, the J gene TRBJ1-6; D not resolved. The CDR3 is 13 amino acids. V dropped 4 bases and J dropped 10 bases, with 11 bases sitting between them. The V gene's germline CDR1 is MNHEY and CDR2 SVGEGT. CDR3 region: CASSSGLKSPLHF. CDR3 DNA sequence: TGTGCCAGCAGTTCCGGACTGAAATCACCCCTCCACTTT.

On this clone: Sequence at one end of the junction differs from germline and may be a read error. The CDR3 spells CASSQEGTGPVF. In DNA form, the CDR3 reads TGTGCCAGCAGCCAAGAGGGGACAGGGCCAGTTTTT. The rearrangement links TRBV3-1 (or the pseudogene TRBV3-2) to TRBJ2-2; 9 bases are shared with TRBD1. Germline CDR1 LGHDT, CDR2 YNNKEL (reference sequence). This CDR3 is built from 12 residues.

The genes are TRBV5-5 and TRBJ2-2, with 9 positions matching TRBD1. The trim removed 4 bases at V and 0 bases at J, leaving 4 bases unmatched. The CDR3 length is 16 residues. Germline loops: CDR1 SGHKS, CDR2 YYEKEE (reference sequence). CDR3: CASSPTGGTNTGELFF. The DNA of the CDR3 is TGTGCCAGCAGCCCGACAGGGGGAACGAACACCGGGGAGCTGTTTTTT.

J is TRBJ2-7 and V is TRBV6-5; unclear D gene. Germline loops: CDR1 MNHEY, CDR2 SVGAGI. The germline V and J ends were trimmed by 2 bases and 3 bases, with 2 bases remaining between them. This CDR3 is 11 amino acids long. The CDR3 bases are TGTGCCAGCAGTTACCTCTACGAGCAGTACTTC. As protein: CASSYLYEQYF.

V usage is TRBV5-5 and J usage is TRBJ1-2; 7 bases are shared with TRBD1. Losses at the gene ends were 5 bases for V and 8 bases for J; bases not matched to a gene: 6. Germline lookup yields CDR1 SGHKS and CDR2 YYEKEE (reference sequence). The CDR3 is made up of 12 amino acids. The CDR3 nucleotides are TGTGCCAGCAGTGACAGGGTCTGGGGCTACACCTTC. Protein: CASSDRVWGYTF.

The chain couples TRBV5-1 to TRBJ1-1, with a possible D match to TRBD1 (5 bases). Germline V gives CDR1 SGHRS, CDR2 YFSETQ. V was shortened by 4 bases and J by 4 bases, with 11 bases between the two germline ends. The CDR3 loop spans 13 amino acids. The CDR3 DNA is TGCGCCAGCAGCGCCCTGGGGCGCACTGAAGCTTTCTTT. Residues: CASSALGRTEAFF. Full variable domain (missing parts from reference TRBV5-1 and TRBJ1-1): KAGVTQTPRYLIKTRGQQVTLSCSPISGHRSVSWYQQTPGQGLQFLFEYFSETQRNKGNFPGRFSGRQFSNSRSEMNVSTLELGDSALYLCASSALGRTEAFFGQGTRLTVV.

The rearrangement links TRBV9 to TRBJ2-1, with 9 bases fitting TRBD1. Unmatched junction bases numbered 5, after V lost 3 bases and J lost 7 bases. The CDR3 contains 14 residues. Germline CDR1 SGDLS, CDR2 YYNGEE. CDR3 in amino acids: CASSADRGANEQFF. CDR3 coding DNA: TGTGCCAGCAGCGCGGACAGGGGAGCAAATGAGCAGTTCTTC.

The chain uses TRBV4-1 and TRBJ2-1, with a tentative D call TRBD1 (6 bases). Trimming took 3 bases from V and 10 from J, leaving 16 bases between them. This CDR3 is 14 amino acids long. Germline loops: CDR1 MGHRA, CDR2 YSYEKL. The CDR3, as DNA: TGCGCCAGCAGCCAGGCCTACAGGGCGCGGGAGCAGTTCTTC. Its translation: CASSQAYRAREQFF.

The V call is TRBV4-1, the J call TRBJ2-4; 9 bases are a match to TRBD2. The V gene end was trimmed by 1 base and the J gene end by 2 bases; junction bases not matched to a gene: 15. The CDR3 length is 20 residues. Germline CDR1 reads MGHRA; CDR2 reads YSYEKL. As DNA, the CDR3 is TGCGCCAGCAGCCAAGTAAGGAGCGGGGGGACCTTCGATTCCAAAAACATTCAGTACTTC. It encodes CASSQVRSGGTFDSKNIQYF.

V gene TRBV29-1 combines with J gene TRBJ1-3; 9 nucleotides line up with TRBD1. Per germline, CDR1 SQVTM and CDR2 ANQGSEA. CDR3 length equals 15 residues. J was trimmed by 8 bases and V by 4 bases; bases with no gene match: 12. The CDR3 DNA is TGCAGCGTTGCGCAAGGACAGGGGCCAGGGGACACCATATATTTT. This encodes CSVAQGQGPGDTIYF. Together with reference TRBV29-1 and TRBJ1-3, the CDR3 gives the full variable domain: SAVISQKPSRDICQRGTSLTIQCQVDSQVTMMFWYRQQPGQSLTLIATANQGSEATYESGFVIDKFPISRPNLTFSTLTVSNMSPEDSSIYLCSVAQGQGPGDTIYFGEGSWLTVV.

The CDR3, as DNA: TGTGCCAGCAGCCCCCTCGGGTCAAACCACTACGAGCAGTACTTC. Translating gives CASSPLGSNHYEQYF. The V gene is TRBV25-1, the J gene TRBJ2-7; D not certain. Germline assignment: CDR1 MGHDK and CDR2 SYGVNS. The CDR3 runs 15 residues. V gave up 6 bases and J gave up 3 bases, with 18 bases separating them.

The CDR3 sequence is CASSQDPAGGDEQFF. The CDR3 nucleotides are TGTGCCAGCAGCCAAGACCCAGCGGGGGGGGATGAGCAGTTCTTC. The chain couples TRBV3-1 (or the pseudogene TRBV3-2) to TRBJ2-1, with TRBD2 matching over 10 bases. The CDR3 consists of 15 residues. V shed 0 bases, J shed 8 bases, and the junction held 4 bases outside the gene matches. Germline loops: CDR1 LGHDT, CDR2 YNNKEL (reference sequence).

The CDR3 DNA sequence: TGTGCTAGTGGTGCGGGGACGCCCTCCTACAATGAGCAGTTCTTC. Translated: CASGAGTPSYNEQFF. The chain joins TRBV12-5 to TRBJ2-1; TRBD2 is a possible D gene (6 bases). From germline, CDR1 is LGHNT and CDR2 FRNRAP. V shed 5 bases and J shed 0 bases, with 11 bases lying between them. There are 15 residues in the CDR3.

The chain has TRBV28 and TRBJ1-4; 7 bases match TRBD1. Germline V gene data show CDR1 as MDHEN and CDR2 as SYDVKM. Trimming removed 8 bases from V and 0 bases from J; junction bases left unmatched: 12. CDR3 length: 17 amino acids. CDR3 DNA sequence: TGTGCCAGCCCACCCACCGGGACAGTTACAACTAATGAAAAACTGTTTTTT. It encodes CASPPTGTVTTNEKLFF. The full variable domain, its missing parts supplied by reference TRBV28 and TRBJ1-4, is DVKVTQSSRYLVKRTGEKVFLECVQDMDHENMFWYRQDPGLGLRLIYFSYDVKMKEKGDIPEGYSVSREKKERFSLILESASTNQTSMYLCASPPTGTVTTNEKLFFGSGTQLSVL.

This clone was seen a single time. The rearrangement uses TRBV30 and TRBJ2-7; D not resolved. Trimming removed 0 bases at V and 4 bases at J, with 7 bases between. This CDR3 region has 12 residues. In germline, CDR1 is GTSNPN, CDR2 SVGIG (reference sequence). The CDR3 region is CAWSVLWYEQYF. The CDR3 region has the DNA TGTGCCTGGAGTGTACTTTGGTACGAGCAGTACTTC.

The chain couples TRBV5-1 to TRBJ2-7, with 13 bases identical to TRBD2. Germline V gene data show CDR1 as SGHRS and CDR2 as YFSETQ. V trimming: 2 bases; J trimming: 7 bases; junction bases outside the gene matches: 3. The CDR3 totals 14 residues. CDR3 bases: TGCGCCAGCAGCTTAGGACTAGCGGGGGAAGAGCAGTACTTC. Its translation is CASSLGLAGEEQYF.

V and J are TRBV5-6 and TRBJ1-2; D possibly corresponds to TRBD1 (6 bases). Trimming pared 4 bases from V and 6 bases from J, leaving 16 bases between. CDR3 length equals 14 residues. From germline, CDR1 is SGHDT and CDR2 YYEEEE. CDR3 sequence reads: CASSAIRGMDGYTF. The CDR3 DNA reads as TGTGCCAGCAGCGCCATTAGGGGGATGGATGGCTACACCTTC.